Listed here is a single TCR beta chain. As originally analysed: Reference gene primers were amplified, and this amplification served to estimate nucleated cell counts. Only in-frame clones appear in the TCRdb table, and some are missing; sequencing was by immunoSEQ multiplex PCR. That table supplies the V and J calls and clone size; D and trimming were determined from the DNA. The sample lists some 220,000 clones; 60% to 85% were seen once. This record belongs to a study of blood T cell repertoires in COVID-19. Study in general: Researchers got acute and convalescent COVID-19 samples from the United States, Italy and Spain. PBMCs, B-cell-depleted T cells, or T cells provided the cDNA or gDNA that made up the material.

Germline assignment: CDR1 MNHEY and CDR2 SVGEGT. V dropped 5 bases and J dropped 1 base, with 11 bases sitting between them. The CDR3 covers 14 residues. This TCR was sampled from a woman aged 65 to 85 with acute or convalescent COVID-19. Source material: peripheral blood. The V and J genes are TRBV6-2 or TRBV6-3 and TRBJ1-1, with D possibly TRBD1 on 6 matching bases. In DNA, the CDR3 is TGTGCCAGCAGTACTACAGGGCAGAACACTGAAGCTTTCTTT. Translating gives CASSTTGQNTEAFF.